These 19 T cell receptor beta chains originate from one sample sequenced in a study of graft-versus-host responses after intestinal transplantation (dated by TCRdb to 2020 to 2023). The intended sense of this specimen's time point label: cells obtained before transplantation from donor or recipient. The library was obtained by the immunoSEQ multiplex PCR assay. This immuneACCESS table, as held by TCRdb, lists in-frame sequences with V and J called but not all clones. Of the missing ones, under half trace to an unresolved V gene in checked studies; the others have no known cause. Present in this sample are approximately 85,000 clones, approximately 90% of which were seen just once. 7.6% of the sample goes to the ten largest clones. These receptors lack a known antigen. Sequences were derived from unstimulated CD8+ T cells sorted from spleen or lymph node cells, sampled before transplant. Source of these receptors: a human donor who was the organ donor for an intestinal transplant.

The genes are TRBV5-6 and TRBJ2-3, with TRBD1 matching 12 bases. Germline V gene data show CDR1 as SGHDT and CDR2 as YYEEEE. J was trimmed by 2 bases and V by 0 bases; bases with no gene match: 4. This CDR3 region has 17 residues. The CDR3 sequence is CASSLGDRGLPTDTQYF. The CDR3 DNA reads TGTGCCAGCAGCTTGGGGGACAGGGGGCTGCCCACAGATACGCAGTATTTT.

This clone showed up just once. The rearrangement joins TRBV7-9 to TRBJ2-2, with D perhaps given as TRBD1 or TRBD2 (6 bases each). The CDR3 has 18 amino acids. Germline lookup yields CDR1 SEHNR and CDR2 FQNEAQ (reference sequence). V was clipped by 2 bases and J by 3 bases, with 19 bases between them. CDR3 amino acids: CASSLSSSWGAYTGELFF. DNA for the CDR3: TGTGCCAGCAGCTTAAGTTCTTCATGGGGGGCTTACACCGGGGAGCTGTTTTTT.

The CDR3 here is CASSLGGTYEQYF. Here the CDR3 DNA reads TGTGCCAGCAGTTTGGGGGGCACCTACGAGCAGTACTTC. V usage is TRBV27 and J usage is TRBJ2-7; possibly TRBD1 or TRBD2 for D (6 bases each). The ends were cut back, 3 bases at V and 2 bases at J, with 8 bases in the middle. The CDR3 extends over 13 amino acids. In germline, CDR1 is MNHEY, CDR2 SMNVEV (reference sequence).

CDR3 residues: CASSAEYSWSNYGYTF. The CDR3 DNA follows: TGTGCCAGCAGCGCGGAGTACAGCTGGTCTAACTATGGCTACACCTTC. The chain uses TRBV9 and TRBJ1-2; no clear D gene. The CDR3 is 16 amino acids. Trimming took off 3 bases at V and 0 bases at J, with 15 bases between the two ends. CDR1 is SGDLS, CDR2 YYNGEE, per germline.

This clone was picked up one time. The V gene is TRBV13, the J gene TRBJ2-7, with D perhaps TRBD2 (6 bases). CDR3 length equals 16 residues. V lost 2 bases to trimming and J lost 2 bases, with 16 bases between them. Germline lookup yields CDR1 PRHDT and CDR2 FYEKMQ (reference sequence). For the CDR3, the DNA is TGTGCCAGCAGCTTAACTCCGGGACTTCTGCCCTACGAGCAGTACTTC. Translated: CASSLTPGLLPYEQYF.

V usage is TRBV14 and J usage is TRBJ2-1; D might be TRBD1 (7 bases). From germline, CDR1 is SGHDN and CDR2 FVKESK. The CDR3 contains 14 residues. The V end was cut by 4 bases, the J end by 5 bases, with 12 bases between. In DNA, the CDR3 is TGTGCCAGCAGCCCAGGAGGGGGCCACAATGAGCAGTTCTTC. Its translation is CASSPGGGHNEQFF.

The chain uses TRBV4-1 and TRBJ1-5; D is uncertain. V shed 4 bases and J shed 4 bases, with 17 bases lying between them. The CDR3 is made up of 16 amino acids. The germline V gene has CDR1 MGHRA and CDR2 YSYEKL. CDR3 loop: CASSPDPGPPNQPQHF. The DNA for the CDR3 is TGCGCCAGCAGCCCGGACCCCGGGCCCCCGAATCAGCCCCAGCATTTT.

A remark on this clone: This sample also contains other DNA sequences that code for the same CDR3. This rearrangement joins TRBV5-5 to TRBJ1-1; possible D gene TRBD1, 6 bases. This CDR3 has 14 amino acids. The germline gives CDR1 SGHKS, CDR2 YYEKEE (reference sequence). Trimming removed 5 bases from V and 0 bases from J, with 11 bases in between. CDR3 sequence: CASSFRGLNTEAFF. CDR3 DNA sequence: TGTGCCAGCAGTTTCAGGGGCTTGAACACTGAAGCTTTCTTT.

The chain is built from TRBV19 and TRBJ2-3; no firm D call. CDR1 and CDR2 from the germline V gene are LNHDA and SQIVND (reference sequence). V lost 6 bases and J 0 bases, leaving 7 bases between the germline ends. The CDR3 is 13 residues long. The chain's CDR3 is CASSATSTDTQYF. In DNA, the CDR3 is TGTGCCAGTAGCGCGACTAGCACAGATACGCAGTATTTT. The full variable domain, rest sourced from reference TRBV19 and TRBJ2-3, is DGGITQSPKYLFRKEGQNVTLSCEQNLNHDAMYWYRQDPGQGLRLIYYSQIVNDFQKGDIAEGYSVSREKKESFPLTVTSAQKNPTAFYLCASSATSTDTQYFGPGTRLTVL.

The genes are TRBV6-5 and TRBJ2-3, with D possibly TRBD2 on 5 matching bases. The CDR3 runs 16 residues. Germline-derived CDR1 and CDR2 are MNHEY and SVGAGI. Between the trimmed V and J ends, which lost 0 bases and 6 bases, there was a span of 16 bases. CDR3 amino acids: CASSYSGADTADTQYF. CDR3 DNA sequence: TGTGCCAGCAGTTACTCGGGAGCGGATACGGCGGATACGCAGTATTTT.

The J gene is TRBJ2-6, the V gene TRBV13; D tentatively fits TRBD1 or TRBD2 (5 bases each). The germline V gene has CDR1 PRHDT and CDR2 FYEKMQ (reference sequence). V gave up 3 bases and J gave up 9 bases, with 15 bases separating them. This CDR3 has 15 residues. The CDR3 DNA follows: TGTGCCAGCAGCTTGGGGGAGAGAAAAGGCAACGTCCTGACTTTC. This encodes CASSLGERKGNVLTF.

Comment on this clone: The junction shows a germline mismatch at one end, possibly a read error. The chain links TRBV7-9 to TRBJ2-3, with 8 nucleotides matching TRBD2. Germline-derived CDR1 and CDR2 are SEHNR and FQNEAQ (reference sequence). The CDR3 length is 15 residues. The CDR3 region has the DNA TGTGCCAGCAGCCTAGCGGGCCCTGGGACAGATACGCAGTATTTT. Amino acids: CASSLAGPGTDTQYF. Full variable domain (rest looked up from reference TRBV7-9 and TRBJ2-3): DTGVSQNPRHKITKRGQNVTFRCDPISEHNRLYWYRQTLGQGPEFLTYFQNEAQLEKSRLLSDRFSAERPKGSFSTLEIQRTEQGDSAMYLCASSLAGPGTDTQYFGPGTRLTVL.

The chain recombines TRBV7-9 with TRBJ2-7, with D hard to call. Per germline, CDR1 SEHNR and CDR2 FQNEAQ (reference sequence). Trimming left V 2 bases short and J 4 bases short, with 6 bases between. CDR3 size: 12 residues. DNA for the CDR3: TGTGCCAGCAGCTTACACGTTTACGAGCAGTACTTC. This sequence encodes CASSLHVYEQYF.

The V and J genes are TRBV5-4 and TRBJ1-1; D possibly corresponds to TRBD1 (5 bases). V lost 6 bases and J lost 6, with 15 bases in between. The CDR3 is made up of 13 amino acids. Germline CDR1 is SGHNT and CDR2 is YYREEE (reference sequence). In nucleotides, the CDR3 is TGTGCCAGCATCCTCGGGGGGGGTTCTGAAGCTTTCTTT. Protein sequence: CASILGGGSEAFF.

This clone was found once. The chain recombines TRBV6-1 with TRBJ2-2, with a possible D match to TRBD2 (5 bases). The CDR3 totals 16 residues. V lost 3 bases and J lost 1, with 12 bases in between. Germline V gives CDR1 MNHNS, CDR2 SASEGT. In DNA, the CDR3 is TGTGCCAGCAGTGATAGAACGGGAATGAACACCGGGGAGCTGTTTTTT. Encoded protein: CASSDRTGMNTGELFF.

The chain recombines TRBV9 with TRBJ2-3, with D perhaps TRBD1 or TRBD2 (5 bases each). V was clipped by 0 bases and J by 2 bases, with 10 bases between them. Per germline, CDR1 SGDLS and CDR2 YYNGEE. The CDR3 spans 15 residues. CDR3 nucleotide sequence: TGTGCCAGCAGCGTAGACGGGGACCACACAGATACGCAGTATTTT. Translated: CASSVDGDHTDTQYF.

CDR3 residues: CSVEGDREQFF. CDR3 nucleotides: TGCAGCGTTGAGGGGGACAGGGAGCAGTTCTTC. The rearrangement links TRBV29-1 to TRBJ2-1, with 8 bases lining up with TRBD1. This CDR3 spans 11 amino acids. V was clipped by 3 bases and J by 10 bases; unmatched bases: 2. Germline V gene lookup returns CDR1 SQVTM and CDR2 ANQGSEA.

The chain employs TRBV7-9 and TRBJ2-1; 14 bases are a match to TRBD2. CDR3 length: 18 residues. The V gene end was trimmed by 4 bases and the J gene end by 4 bases; junction bases not matched to a gene: 9. Germline CDR1 SEHNR, CDR2 FQNEAQ (reference sequence). The DNA of the CDR3 is TGTGCCAGCAGCTCATCGACTAGCGGGAGGGCCCCGTACAATGAGCAGTTCTTC. Translating gives CASSSSTSGRAPYNEQFF.

The rearrangement uses TRBV6-4 and TRBJ2-7; 8 nucleotides align to TRBD2. Germline assignment: CDR1 MRHNA and CDR2 SNTAGT. Unmatched junction bases numbered 8, after V lost 3 bases and J lost 4 bases. The CDR3 extends over 15 amino acids. As DNA, the CDR3 is TGTGCCAGCAGTGAGTCCGGGGGGGCGCTTTACGAGCAGTACTTC. This encodes CASSESGGALYEQYF.